The sequence of this T cell receptor (beta chain) was determined in a study of T cells in narcolepsy. The method was immunoSEQ multiplex PCR; TCRdb's version includes in-frame clones alone and lacks a portion of them. The table records 30,000 to 40,000 clones, around 83% of them present only once. The CDR3 contains 17 residues. Trimming took off 2 bases at V and 3 bases at J, with 19 bases between the two ends. CDR1 is SNHLY and CDR2 is FYNNEI in the germline V gene. This clone has a handful of counts. This chain links TRBV2 with TRBJ2-5, with D perhaps TRBD1 (6 bases). The receptor comes from a human donor with narcolepsy. The sequencing sample was made of CD45RA- memory CD4+ T cells from PBMCs. The CDR3 sequence: CASSESTGFEIEETQYF. The DNA of the CDR3 is TGTGCCAGCAGTGAATCCACAGGGTTTGAGATCGAAGAGACCCAGTACTTC. The complete variable domain, with remaining parts taken from reference TRBV2 and TRBJ2-5, reads EPEVTQTPSHQVTQMGQEVILRCVPISNHLYFYWYRQILGQKVEFLVSFYNNEISEKSEIFDDQFSVERPDGSNFTLKIRSTKLEDSAMYFCASSESTGFEIEETQYFGPGTRLLVL.